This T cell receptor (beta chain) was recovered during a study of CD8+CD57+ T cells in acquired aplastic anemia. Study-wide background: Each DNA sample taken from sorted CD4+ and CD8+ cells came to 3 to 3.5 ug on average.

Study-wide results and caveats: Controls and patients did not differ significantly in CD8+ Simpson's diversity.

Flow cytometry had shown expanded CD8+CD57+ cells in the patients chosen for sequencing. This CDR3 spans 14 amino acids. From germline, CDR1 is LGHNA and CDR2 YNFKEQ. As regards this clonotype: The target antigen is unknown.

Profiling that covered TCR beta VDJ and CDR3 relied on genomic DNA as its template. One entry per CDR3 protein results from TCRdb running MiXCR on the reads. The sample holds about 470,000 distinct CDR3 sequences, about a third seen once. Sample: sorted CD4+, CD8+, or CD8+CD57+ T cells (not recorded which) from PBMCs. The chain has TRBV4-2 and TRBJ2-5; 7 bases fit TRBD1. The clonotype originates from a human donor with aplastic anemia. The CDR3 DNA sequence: TGTGCAGCAGCCCCCGGGACAGACGGCGGGACCCAGTACTTC. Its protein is CAAAPGTDGGTQYF.